This T cell receptor beta chain was retrieved from a study of identical twins. Study-level results: Models predicted less out-of-frame TCR alpha sharing in monozygotic twins than was found. Shared out-of-frame alpha sequences (those common to twins) showed excess low generation probability. Twin pairs had excess sharing that was weaker in beta out-of-frame sequences.

A note on this clonotype: Its specificity is unknown.

The V gene's germline CDR1 is DFQATT and CDR2 SNEGSKA (reference sequence). CDR3 length: 13 residues. Between the trimmed V and J ends, which lost 5 bases and 8 bases, there was a span of 16 bases. TCRdb re-called the 5' RACE reads through MiXCR, storing one row per CDR3 protein. The sample carries 310,000 or so distinct CDR3 sequences, roughly 8.6% recorded once. These data also formed part of another study, on yellow fever vaccine responses in identical twins. Per that study: As reported, the vaccine T cell response of twins seemed partly convergent and partly personalized.

The sequence was collected from a woman between 18 and 30 years old in good health. V and J are TRBV20-1 and TRBJ2-1, with D perhaps TRBD1 (6 bases). Sequencing input: memory (CD45RO+) T cells sorted from blood. The CDR3 here is CSASDRWIDEQFF. The CDR3 DNA follows: TGCAGTGCTTCCGACAGGTGGATCGATGAGCAGTTCTTC.